This entry features one TCR beta chain sequence. Cells designated naive CD8 were CD45RO-negative and were positively selected for CCR7, with terminally differentiated effector memory CD45RA+ cells excluded. The table came from immunoSEQ multiplex PCR; TCRdb's copy has only in-frame clones and leaves some out. Of about 2.1 million clones detected, just over 90% appear once; the ten largest clones hold more than 1.5%. This sample is part of a study of shared clonotypes between healthy human individuals. The CDR3 contains 14 residues. V was shortened by 4 bases and J by 4 bases, with 11 bases between the two germline ends. CDR1 and CDR2 (germline): SGDLS, YYNGEE.

Sequenced input: naive CD8+ T cells from PBMCs. J is TRBJ2-2 and V is TRBV9, with a weak D call TRBD2 (6 bases). The sequence derives from a man between 18 and 29 years old in good health. Some clones in this sample may be carry-over from other donors' samples. In DNA, the CDR3 is TGTGCCAGCAGCATAACGGGACTCACCGGGGAGCTGTTTTTT. It codes for CASSITGLTGELFF.